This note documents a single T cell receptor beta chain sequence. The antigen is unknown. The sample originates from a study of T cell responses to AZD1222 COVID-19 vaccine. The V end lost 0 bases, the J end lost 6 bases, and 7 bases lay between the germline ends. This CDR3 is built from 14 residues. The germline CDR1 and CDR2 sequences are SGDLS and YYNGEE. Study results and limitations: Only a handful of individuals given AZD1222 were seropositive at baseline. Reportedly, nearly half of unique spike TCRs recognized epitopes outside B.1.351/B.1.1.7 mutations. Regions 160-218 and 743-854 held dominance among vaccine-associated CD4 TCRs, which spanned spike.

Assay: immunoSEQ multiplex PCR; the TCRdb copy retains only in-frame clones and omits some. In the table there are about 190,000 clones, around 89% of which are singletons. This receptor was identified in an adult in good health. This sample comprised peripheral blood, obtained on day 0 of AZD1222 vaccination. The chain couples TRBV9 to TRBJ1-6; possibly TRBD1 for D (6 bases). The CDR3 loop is CASSVEQGNSPLHF. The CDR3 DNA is TGTGCCAGCAGCGTAGAACAGGGTAATTCACCCCTCCACTTT.